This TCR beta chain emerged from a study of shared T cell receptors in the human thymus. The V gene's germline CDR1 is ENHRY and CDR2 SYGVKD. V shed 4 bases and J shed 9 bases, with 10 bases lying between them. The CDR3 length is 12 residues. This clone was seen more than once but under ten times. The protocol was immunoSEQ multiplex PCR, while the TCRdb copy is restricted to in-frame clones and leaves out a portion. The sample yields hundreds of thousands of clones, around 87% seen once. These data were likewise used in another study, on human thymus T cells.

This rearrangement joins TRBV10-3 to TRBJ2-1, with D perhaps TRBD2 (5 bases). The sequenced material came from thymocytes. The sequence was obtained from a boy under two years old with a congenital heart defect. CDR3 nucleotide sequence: TGTGCCATCAGTGGGCTAGCAGGTGAGCAGTTCTTC. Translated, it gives CAISGLAGEQFF.